This T cell receptor beta chain was obtained from a study of blood T cell repertoires in COVID-19. About the research overall: PBMCs, B-cell-depleted T cells, or T cells were the source of the cDNA or gDNA that made up the material.

The CDR3 is 15 residues long. Trimming took 4 bases from V and 2 from J; bases not matched to a gene: 9. Germline V gene data show CDR1 as SGHRS and CDR2 as YFSETQ. Cohort 3 recovery required two negative PCRs, clearance, or symptom resolution. Methods used by the authors: Researchers report that nucleated cell counts were estimated from reference gene primer amplification. Some clones are missing from TCRdb's copy, which holds only in-frame ones; the method was immunoSEQ multiplex PCR. V and J calls plus clone size are reproduced from that table; the DNA served to infer D and trimming. The sample includes approximately 130,000 clones, around 83% seen only once; the top ten take over 15%.

Sequencing was carried out using PBMCs or T cells enriched from blood (not recorded which). The receptor comes from a man aged 30 to 45 who had recovered from COVID-19. The chain carries TRBV5-1 and TRBJ2-7; TRBD1 matches 7 bases. The CDR3, as DNA: TGCGCCAGCAGCAAAGGGGACAGCGTGACCTACGAGCAGTACTTC. Translation gives CASSKGDSVTYEQYF.